What follows are 14 T cell receptor beta chains derived from one specimen sequenced in a study of T-cell reconstitution after alpha-beta-depleted transplantation in children. For TCRbeta, the library was prepared with unique molecular identifiers. TCRdb analysed the PCR reads with MiXCR anew, one entry per CDR3 protein. Of some 240,000 distinct CDR3 sequences listed, 9.7% are singletons. This specimen was PBMCs from the stem cell graft donor, taken from the stem cell graft. These receptor sequences come from a human donor who donated a stem cell graft to a child with SCID.

This clonotype was picked up many times. The CDR3 coding sequence is TGTGCCAGCACGGGGAGCGGGGGGGCGAGTACGCAGTATTTT. Residues: CASTGSGGASTQYF. J is TRBJ2-3 and V is TRBV2; 10 nucleotides align to TRBD2. This CDR3 contains 14 residues. V shed 7 bases and J 8 bases; nucleotides not matched to a gene: 9. Germline V gene sequence: CDR1 SNHLY, CDR2 FYNNEI.

This clonotype showed up many times. This chain connects TRBV5-1 to TRBJ2-1, with 15 bases aligning to TRBD2. The V gene end was trimmed by 5 bases and the J gene end by 0 bases; junction bases not matched to a gene: 6. The CDR3 totals 18 residues. The germline V gene has CDR1 SGHRS and CDR2 YFSETQ. CDR3 sequence reads: CASRGTSGGPSSYNEQFF. CDR3 coding DNA: TGCGCCAGCAGGGGGACTAGCGGGGGGCCGAGCTCCTACAATGAGCAGTTCTTC.

Many counts were recorded for this clonotype. This CDR3 reads CASSEGLAGETQYF. The CDR3 bases are TGTGCCAGCAGCGAGGGACTAGCCGGAGAGACCCAGTACTTC. The chain carries TRBV7-2 and TRBJ2-5; 9 bases fit TRBD2. This CDR3 is built from 14 residues. Germline trimming cut 5 bases from V and 4 bases from J; bases unmatched to any gene: 5. Per the germline V gene, CDR1 is SGHTA and CDR2 is FQGNSA. Full variable domain (remainder filled in from reference TRBV7-2 and TRBJ2-5): GAGVSQSPSNKVTEKGKDVELRCDPISGHTALYWYRQSLGQGLEFLIYFQGNSAPDKSGLPSDRFSAERTGGSVSTLTIQRTQQEDSAVYLCASSEGLAGETQYFGPGTRLLVL.

This clonotype was counted ten times or more. This rearrangement joins TRBV20-1 to TRBJ2-1; no clear D gene. Trimming cost V 6 bases and J 0 bases, with 21 bases left between them. The CDR3 contains 17 residues. Germline V gene lookup returns CDR1 DFQATT and CDR2 SNEGSKA (reference sequence). CDR3 residues: CSANFDPPLSSYNEQFF. CDR3 sequence (DNA): TGCAGTGCCAACTTCGACCCCCCTCTAAGCTCCTACAATGAGCAGTTCTTC.

This clonotype was counted ten times or more. This chain links TRBV12-3 or TRBV12-4 with TRBJ1-2, with no clear D. V was pared by 1 base and J by 3 bases, with 9 bases between. CDR3 length: 14 residues. The CDR3 loop is CASSLGPFYYGYTF. Written as DNA, the CDR3 is TGTGCCAGCAGTTTAGGACCGTTCTACTATGGCTACACCTTC.

This clonotype was detected many times. V is TRBV5-1 and J is TRBJ2-2, with TRBD2 as a possible D gene (7 bases). Trimming took 5 bases from V and 4 from J, leaving 12 bases between them. This CDR3 is built from 14 residues. Germline CDR1 SGHRS, CDR2 YFSETQ. The CDR3 DNA reads as TGCGCCAGCAGAGGGGGGGCCACCACCGGGGAGCTGTTTTTT. It yields the protein CASRGGATTGELFF.

This clonotype was counted many times. This rearrangement joins TRBV6-5 to TRBJ2-1; no definite D call. This CDR3 contains 15 residues. CDR1 is MNHEY, CDR2 SVGAGI, per germline. V was shortened by 1 base and J by 0 bases, with 7 bases between the two germline ends. The CDR3, as DNA: TGTGCCAGCAGTTACTGGCGGAGCTCCTACAATGAGCAGTTCTTC. Amino acid sequence: CASSYWRSSYNEQFF.

Notes on this clonotype: A clone one base away is much larger, so this may be a read error. The V and J genes are TRBV22-1 and TRBJ2-6; TRBD2, the D gene given by the table, was not confirmed from the DNA. TRBV22-1 is a documented pseudogene. The CDR3 has 19 amino acids. In nucleotides, the CDR3 is TGTGCCTGCAGTTTTACGGATAGGCTAGCGGGGGTTGGGGCCAACGTCCTGACTTTC. Protein product: CACSFTDRLAGVGANVLTF.

This clonotype was detected many times. This CDR3 reads CASSLGGPGQETQYF. The CDR3 nucleotides are TGTGCCAGCAGCTTAGGGGGTCCTGGCCAAGAGACCCAGTACTTC. V is TRBV7-9 and J is TRBJ2-5; D gene unclear. Trimming removed 1 base at V and 1 base at J, with 10 bases between. Germline CDR1 and CDR2: SEHNR and FQNEAQ (reference sequence). The CDR3 consists of 15 residues.

This clonotype was detected many times. The chain links TRBV18 to TRBJ2-7; 7 bases are shared with TRBD1. The germline gives CDR1 KGHSH, CDR2 LQKENI. The CDR3 spans 13 residues. The junction had 4 bases not matched to a gene; V was cut back by 3 bases and J by 5 bases. CDR3 nucleotides: TGTGCCAGCTCACCCGAAGACAGGGACGAGCAGTACTTC. This codes for CASSPEDRDEQYF.

This clonotype was counted many times. This sequence joins TRBV7-8 and TRBJ1-5, with no clear D. Germline V gene sequence: CDR1 SGHVS, CDR2 FQNEAQ. Trimming removed 5 bases from V and 2 bases from J, with 16 bases in between. The CDR3 totals 16 residues. This CDR3 reads CASSPREGRGNQPQHF. The CDR3 bases are TGTGCCAGCAGCCCTCGGGAGGGCCGAGGCAATCAGCCCCAGCATTTT.

For this clonotype: A much more abundant neighbour one base away suggests this may be a read error. The rearrangement joins TRBV5-1 to TRBJ1-5; D remains ambiguous. The CDR3 is 14 residues long. Trimming shortened V by 7 bases and J by 1 base, and 12 bases separated the two germline ends. Germline V gene sequence: CDR1 SGHRS, CDR2 YFSETQ. The CDR3 region is CASGVDGSNQPQHF. CDR3 nucleotides: TGCGCCAGCGGCGTGGACGGAAGCAATCAGCCCCAGCATTTT. Using reference TRBV5-1 and TRBJ1-5 for the parts outside the CDR3, the full variable domain is KAGVTQTPRYLIKTRGQQVTLSCSPISGHRSVSWYQQTPGQGLQFLFEYFSETQRNKGNFPGRFSGRQFSNSRSEMNVSTLELGDSALYLCASGVDGSNQPQHFGDGTRLSIL.

Ten or more counts support this clonotype. The CDR3 sequence is CASTTGGGSWETQYF. The CDR3 DNA sequence: TGCGCCAGCACCACAGGGGGCGGTAGCTGGGAGACCCAGTACTTC. This sequence joins TRBV5-1 and TRBJ2-5; 9 positions match TRBD1. Germline CDR1 SGHRS, CDR2 YFSETQ. The V gene end was trimmed by 6 bases and the J gene end by 5 bases; junction bases not matched to a gene: 11. The CDR3 contains 15 residues.

The V gene is TRBV28, the J gene TRBJ1-2; 7 bases line up with TRBD1. This CDR3 region has 14 residues. Germline V lookup: CDR1 MDHEN, CDR2 SYDVKM. J gave up 7 bases and V 5 bases, and 10 bases lay outside the gene matches. The CDR3 is CASSRPPGGGGYTF. CDR3 in DNA: TGTGCCAGCAGTCGACCCCCAGGGGGGGGTGGCTACACCTTC.